The 8 T cell receptor beta chains presented below share a single source sample, sequenced in a study of beta chain features in type 1 diabetes (dated by TCRdb to 2017 to 2018). The research as a whole found: Type 1 diabetes patients showed a moderate but significant shortening of TCRB CDR3 length in all four CD4+ subsets.

For these TCRs, the target antigens are not known. Libraries came from the immunoSEQ multiplex PCR assay. The entire isolated RNA was reverse transcribed using the High Capacity cDNA Reverse Transcription Kit, and thus expressed TCRB transcripts were sequenced. The table comes from immuneACCESS by way of TCRdb, which keeps in-frame sequences with V and J called. Part of the clones is missing from these tables; in studies checked, under half for an unresolved V gene and the rest for unknown reasons. This sample holds 250,000 to 300,000 clones; roughly an eighth were observed only once. Of the sample, about 0.015% falls within the top ten clones. Sequencing was performed on naive CD4+ T cells from blood. The cell subset or site tag for this specimen amounts to: true naive CD4+ T cells. These receptors were collected from a man between 25 and 39 years old with type 1 diabetes.

The V gene is TRBV27, the J gene TRBJ2-7; 7 positions match TRBD2. This CDR3 comprises 12 residues. Germline values: CDR1 MNHEY, CDR2 SMNVEV (reference sequence). With V trimmed by 7 bases and J by 6 bases, 6 bases remained unmatched. CDR3 coding DNA: TGTGCCAGCACCTCCTGGGGGGGCGAGCAGTACTTC. This encodes CASTSWGGEQYF.

This chain joins TRBV5-1 and TRBJ2-2; TRBD1 agrees at 7 bases. CDR3 length: 17 amino acids. Germline trimming cut 3 bases from V and 0 bases from J; bases unmatched to any gene: 8. Per the germline V gene, CDR1 is SGHRS and CDR2 is YFSETQ. In nucleotides, the CDR3 is TGCGCCAGCAGCTGGAGCTCCGGGACAGCGAACACCGGGGAGCTGTTTTTT. This sequence encodes CASSWSSGTANTGELFF. The full variable domain, rest sourced from reference TRBV5-1 and TRBJ2-2, is KAGVTQTPRYLIKTRGQQVTLSCSPISGHRSVSWYQQTPGQGLQFLFEYFSETQRNKGNFPGRFSGRQFSNSRSEMNVSTLELGDSALYLCASSWSSGTANTGELFFGEGSRLTVL.

This clone was seen only a few times. CDR3 DNA sequence: TGTGCCAGCAGCACAACCGCCGGGACAGGGGGCTACGAGCAGTACTTC. It translates to CASSTTAGTGGYEQYF. The V and J genes are TRBV9 and TRBJ2-7, with 11 bases lining up with TRBD1. Germline V gene sequence: CDR1 SGDLS, CDR2 YYNGEE. This CDR3 is 16 amino acids long. V was clipped by 4 bases and J by 3 bases; unmatched bases: 9.

V and J are TRBV4-1 and TRBJ2-7, with TRBD1 identical over 10 bases. J gave up 12 bases and V 0 bases, and 8 bases lay outside the gene matches. CDR1 and CDR2 (germline): MGHRA, YSYEKL. CDR3 length: 14 amino acids. The CDR3 loop reads CASSQDLGQGHLYF. The CDR3 nucleotides are TGCGCCAGCAGCCAAGATTTGGGACAGGGGCATTTGTACTTC.

This clone was seen more than once but under ten times. The rearrangement uses TRBV4-1 and TRBJ2-5; 14 bases match TRBD2. Trimming removed 0 bases from V and 2 bases from J; junction bases left unmatched: 2. Germline values: CDR1 MGHRA, CDR2 YSYEKL. The CDR3 runs to 17 residues. The CDR3 DNA follows: TGCGCCAGCAGCCAAGATGGGACTAGCGGGAGACAAGAGACCCAGTACTTC. Its translation: CASSQDGTSGRQETQYF.

This clone was seen once. The rearrangement joins TRBV6-1 to TRBJ2-7; TRBD1 aligns across 11 bases. V shed 2 bases and J 5 bases; nucleotides not matched to a gene: 11. The CDR3 is made up of 17 amino acids. From germline, CDR1 is MNHNS and CDR2 SASEGT. In nucleotides, the CDR3 is TGTGCCAGCAGTGAAACGCCTTTCCCGGGACAGGGGGACGAGCAGTACTTC. This sequence encodes CASSETPFPGQGDEQYF.

There are a few counts of this clone. This sequence joins TRBV4-3 and TRBJ2-7; D perhaps matches TRBD1 (6 bases). V shed 0 bases and J shed 3 bases, with 12 bases lying between them. Germline V gene sequence: CDR1 LGHNA, CDR2 YSLEER. The CDR3 covers 15 residues. The CDR3 DNA sequence: TGCGCCAGCAGCCAAGATCTCGCCAGGGGCTACGAGCAGTACTTC. The encoded protein is CASSQDLARGYEQYF.

This clone was counted a few times. DNA for the CDR3: TGTGCCAGCAGCATGTACACCTCTGGGGCCAACGTCCTGACTTTC. Translating gives CASSMYTSGANVLTF. V is TRBV9 and J is TRBJ2-6; no firm D call. Trimming removed 4 bases at V and 0 bases at J, with 8 bases between. There are 15 residues in the CDR3. The germline V gene has CDR1 SGDLS and CDR2 YYNGEE.